The clone carrying this T cell receptor beta chain was recorded at least ten times. Antigen specificity is unknown. Germline DNA was extracted too, while blood RNA derived from unsorted whole blood. Presurgery, about 4 milliliters of peripheral blood were collected. Germline CDR1 and CDR2: SGHNT and YENEEA. Trimming took 5 bases from V and 0 from J, leaving 11 bases between them. The length of the CDR3 is 16 residues. This entry comes from a study of tumor-infiltrating lymphocytes in primary liver carcinoma. Study-wide background: The patient population consisted of men and women between 30 and 69 years of age. General study results and limits: It was in tumors, not blood, that the top-250-clone fraction was significantly higher (p = 0.039). Unsorted bulk samples meant CD4+ and CD8+ repertoires went uncompared.

With a constant-region primer, TCR beta cDNA was made from about 0.5 ug of total RNA. Employing slightly modified ARM-PCR, three nested multiplex PCR rounds were run, and these gave rise to the TCR beta libraries. Amplification in the first two PCR rounds was performed using TRBV1-TRBV30 forward primers and a C-beta reverse primer for 9 to 11 cycles each. TCRdb reprocessed the multiplex PCR reads with MiXCR, giving one entry per CDR3 protein. Of 180,000 or so distinct CDR3 sequences listed, around 60% are singletons. Sequenced sample: peripheral blood. The chain has TRBV11-3 and TRBJ2-6; D possibly corresponds to TRBD1 (7 bases). The source is a man aged 35 to 55 with primary liver carcinoma and hepatitis B virus infection. CDR3 region: CASSPGGLSGANVLTF. The CDR3 bases are TGTGCCAGCAGCCCAGGGGGGCTCTCTGGGGCCAACGTCCTGACTTTC.